Presented here are 27 T cell receptor beta chains from one specimen sequenced in a study of CD8 T cells in Susac syndrome. With random hexamers, 0.5 to 1 ug RNA was reverse transcribed. TCRdb analysed the immunoSEQ multiplex PCR reads with MiXCR anew, one entry per CDR3 protein. The sample consists of roughly 120,000 distinct CDR3 sequences, approximately 93% of them appearing once. Sequenced material: CD8+ T cells from PBMCs. The receptors derive from a human donor with multiple sclerosis.

This chain connects TRBV9 to TRBJ1-2, with D perhaps matching TRBD1 (5 bases). Germline loops: CDR1 SGDLS, CDR2 YYNGEE. The V end lost 2 bases, the J end lost 4 bases, and 18 bases lay between the germline ends. The CDR3 spans 16 residues. CDR3 nucleotide sequence: TGTGCCAGCAGCGTTCCGGGGGAGGGCGACTTCTATGGCTACACCTTC. Translated, it gives CASSVPGEGDFYGYTF. The complete variable domain, with remaining parts taken from reference TRBV9 and TRBJ1-2, reads DSGVTQTPKHLITATGQRVTLRCSPRSGDLSVYWYQQSLDQGLQFLIQYYNGEERAKGNILERFSAQQFPDLHSELNLSSLELGDSALYFCASSVPGEGDFYGYTFGSGTRLTVV.

This rearrangement joins TRBV19 to TRBJ2-5; D is possibly TRBD2 (6 bases). This CDR3 comprises 13 residues. V was clipped by 6 bases and J by 2 bases, with 10 bases between them. Germline V gene lookup returns CDR1 LNHDA and CDR2 SQIVND (reference sequence). The CDR3 sequence: CASSWGLQETQYF. The CDR3 DNA follows: TGTGCCAGTAGCTGGGGACTTCAAGAGACCCAGTACTTC.

The V call is TRBV27, the J call TRBJ2-7; tentative D call: TRBD2 (6 bases). This CDR3 contains 14 residues. V was pared by 5 bases and J by 4 bases, with 15 bases between. Germline V gene sequence: CDR1 MNHEY, CDR2 SMNVEV (reference sequence). In nucleotides, the CDR3 is TGTGCCAGCAGTCCCTCAACTAGCCTGTACGAGCAGTACGTC. Translated, it gives CASSPSTSLYEQYV.

This chain's CDR3 is CASSTLQGVTSFVPQYF. The DNA of the CDR3 is TGTGCCAGCAGTACCCTGCAGGGAGTCACGTCGTTCGTCCCCCAGTACTTC. This chain connects TRBV27 to TRBJ2-5, with D perhaps given as TRBD1 or TRBD2 (5 bases each). CDR3 size: 17 residues. The germline CDR1 and CDR2 sequences are MNHEY and SMNVEV (reference sequence). The ends were cut back, 5 bases at V and 9 bases at J, with 28 bases in the middle.

This clonotype was observed once. The chain couples TRBV4-2 to TRBJ2-6; D gene ambiguous. Germline-derived CDR1 and CDR2 are LGHNA and YNFKEQ. The CDR3 extends over 16 amino acids. Trimming took 0 bases from V and 1 from J, leaving 7 bases between them. CDR3 region: CASSQDGVSGANVLTF. For the CDR3, the DNA is TGTGCCAGCAGCCAAGATGGGGTGTCTGGGGCCAACGTCCTGACTTTC.

This clonotype was seen more than once but under ten times. The CDR3 region is CASSHGTSASNEQFF. The CDR3 DNA follows: TGTGCCAGCAGCCACGGGACTAGCGCGTCCAATGAGCAGTTCTTC. This chain connects TRBV14 to TRBJ2-1; 10 bases match TRBD2. With V trimmed by 3 bases and J by 6 bases, 5 bases remained unmatched. CDR1 is SGHDN and CDR2 is FVKESK in the germline V gene. The CDR3 sequence is 15 residues long.

This chain joins TRBV4-2 and TRBJ1-1; no clear D gene. From germline, CDR1 is LGHNA and CDR2 YNFKEQ. This CDR3 is built from 15 residues. Trimming pared 0 bases from V and 2 bases from J, leaving 10 bases between. CDR3 in DNA: TGTGCCAGCAGCCAAGAGGGCAGGTATAACACTGAAGCTTTCTTT. Encoded protein: CASSQEGRYNTEAFF.

The chain employs TRBV12-3 or TRBV12-4 and TRBJ2-1; TRBD1 is a possible D gene (6 bases). CDR3 length equals 14 residues. Trimming stripped 3 bases from V and 9 bases from J, with 15 bases between. The CDR3 nucleotides read TGTGCCAGCAGTTTTGAGGGGGTTGTCAGTGAGCAGTTCTTC. This gives the protein CASSFEGVVSEQFF.

The chain has TRBV5-1 and TRBJ2-5; TRBD2 matches 7 bases. The CDR3 is made up of 13 amino acids. V shed 4 bases, J shed 3 bases, and the junction held 3 bases outside the gene matches. The V gene's germline CDR1 is SGHRS and CDR2 YFSETQ. Here the CDR3 DNA reads TGCGCCAGCAGCCGTCTAGCGGAAGAGACCCAGTACTTC. It is translated as CASSRLAEETQYF.

J is TRBJ2-1 and V is TRBV5-1, with a weak D call TRBD2 (6 bases). The V gene's germline CDR1 is SGHRS and CDR2 YFSETQ. The CDR3 loop spans 16 amino acids. V was shortened by 1 base and J by 2 bases, with 13 bases between the two germline ends. The CDR3 coding sequence is TGCGCCAGCAGCTTGTTTTCGGGGGTGGCCTACAATGAGCAGTTCTTC. It yields the protein CASSLFSGVAYNEQFF.

The chain recombines TRBV27 with TRBJ1-6, with TRBD1 matching 7 bases. Per the germline V gene, CDR1 is MNHEY and CDR2 is SMNVEV (reference sequence). V gave up 3 bases and J gave up 10 bases; unmatched junction bases: 6. This CDR3 comprises 14 residues. This CDR3 is CASSFSRGRSPLHF. DNA for the CDR3: TGTGCCAGCAGTTTCAGCAGGGGGAGATCACCCCTCCACTTT.

This chain connects TRBV29-1 to TRBJ2-7; TRBD2 matches 7 bases. Germline V lookup: CDR1 SQVTM, CDR2 ANQGSEA. Unmatched junction bases numbered 8, after V lost 6 bases and J lost 6 bases. This CDR3 has 12 residues. The CDR3 coding sequence is TGCAGCGTCGAAACGGGAGGCAGCGAGCAGTACTTC. This codes for CSVETGGSEQYF.

The chain has TRBV2 and TRBJ2-3, with 11 positions matching TRBD2. The J segment lost 3 bases and the V segment lost 8 bases, leaving 1 base of the junction unmatched. This CDR3 comprises 13 residues. Germline V gives CDR1 SNHLY, CDR2 FYNNEI. CDR3 in amino acids: CASGTSGTDTQYF. In nucleotides, the CDR3 is TGTGCCAGCGGGACTAGCGGAACAGATACGCAGTATTTT.

The rearrangement uses TRBV29-1 and TRBJ1-2, with 7 bases lining up with TRBD1. Germline-derived CDR1 and CDR2 are SQVTM and ANQGSEA. J was trimmed by 0 bases and V by 4 bases; bases with no gene match: 5. There are 14 residues in the CDR3. CDR3: CSVGSGGTNYGYTF. The CDR3 DNA reads as TGCAGCGTTGGGTCAGGGGGGACTAACTATGGCTACACCTTC.

J is TRBJ2-1 and V is TRBV19; D is unclear. CDR1 is LNHDA, CDR2 SQIVND, per germline (reference sequence). V lost 4 bases to trimming and J lost 6 bases, with 10 bases between them. The CDR3 consists of 13 residues. The DNA for the CDR3 is TGTGCCAGTAGTACCTACGGTACCAATGAGCAGTTCTTC. Encoded protein: CASSTYGTNEQFF.

The chain has TRBV6-1 and TRBJ2-7; no clear D gene. The CDR3 sequence is 9 residues long. Looked up from germline, CDR1 is MNHNS and CDR2 is SASEGT. With 6 bases removed from V and 12 bases from J, the gap between germline ends came to 9 bases. CDR3 in DNA: TGTGCCAGCAGACAAACCCGGTACGTC. This encodes CASRQTRYV.

The chain uses TRBV7-2 and TRBJ2-7, with D possibly called TRBD1 or TRBD2 (5 bases each). Germline values: CDR1 SGHTA, CDR2 FQGNSA. The length of the CDR3 is 13 residues. V gave up 5 bases and J gave up 4 bases, with 12 bases separating them. CDR3 protein: CASSPLWGYEQYF. Here the CDR3 DNA reads TGTGCCAGCAGCCCCCTATGGGGGTACGAGCAGTACTTC.

The V gene is TRBV7-9, the J gene TRBJ1-1; D remains unclear. This CDR3 comprises 12 residues. Trimming left V 7 bases short and J 2 bases short, with 8 bases between. The germline CDR1 and CDR2 sequences are SEHNR and FQNEAQ (reference sequence). The CDR3 DNA is TGTGCCAGCATCATCGCCAACACTGAAGCTTTCTTT. It translates to CASIIANTEAFF.

This clonotype was recorded once. The J gene is TRBJ2-7, the V gene TRBV2; D unclear. Between the trimmed V and J ends, which lost 6 bases and 4 bases, there was a span of 10 bases. This CDR3 is 12 amino acids long. Germline CDR1 SNHLY, CDR2 FYNNEI. The CDR3 spells CASSGVRYEQYF. CDR3 DNA sequence: TGTGCCAGCAGCGGAGTACGGTACGAGCAGTACTTC.

This clonotype was picked up a small number of times. The chain couples TRBV6-6 to TRBJ1-2; 8 nucleotides align to TRBD1. This CDR3 region has 15 residues. Germline V gene lookup returns CDR1 MNHNY and CDR2 SVGAGI (reference sequence). V shed 5 bases, J shed 0 bases, and the junction held 5 bases outside the gene matches. The CDR3 loop is CASSLDRAPNYGYTF. The CDR3 coding sequence is TGTGCCAGCAGTCTGGACAGGGCACCTAACTATGGCTACACCTTC.

The V call is TRBV24-1, the J call TRBJ2-1; TRBD1 aligns across 10 bases. The germline V gene has CDR1 KGHDR and CDR2 SFDVKD. CDR3 length: 13 residues. Losses at the gene ends were 3 bases for V and 14 bases for J; bases not matched to a gene: 6. The CDR3 DNA follows: TGTGCCACCAGTGATCGTTGGGACAGGGGAAAGTTCTTC. Translation: CATSDRWDRGKFF.

The chain combines TRBV23-1 with TRBJ1-1; 7 nucleotides match TRBD1. TRBV23-1 is placed among ORFs of uncertain function. With V trimmed by 4 bases and J by 3 bases, 11 bases remained unmatched. The CDR3 runs 16 residues. The DNA for the CDR3 is TGCGCCAGCAGTCCAGAACAGGACAGGAGGGACACTGAAGCTTTCTTT. It specifies CASSPEQDRRDTEAFF.

In its sample, this clonotype was seen once. The rearrangement joins TRBV6-5 to TRBJ2-1; D is unclear. Trimming shortened V by 8 bases and J by 6 bases, and 8 bases separated the two germline ends. The CDR3 extends over 11 amino acids. The germline CDR1 and CDR2 sequences are MNHEY and SVGAGI. This CDR3 is CASGPSNEQFF. Here the CDR3 DNA reads TGTGCCAGCGGACCTAGCAATGAGCAGTTCTTC.

Written as DNA, the CDR3 is TGTGCCAGCAGTGAATTTCCAATTTCGGCAGGGCTATCACCCTCTAACACAGATACGCAGTATTTT. Protein sequence: CASSEFPISAGLSPSNTDTQYF. The rearrangement links TRBV2 to TRBJ2-3; possibly TRBD1 for D (5 bases). Germline V gene data show CDR1 as SNHLY and CDR2 as FYNNEI. V was shortened by 2 bases and J by 2 bases, with 32 bases between the two germline ends. The CDR3 is 22 amino acids.

The chain joins TRBV4-1 to TRBJ1-5; D uncertain. The CDR3 totals 15 residues. V gave up 2 bases and J gave up 1 base, with 9 bases separating them. Germline CDR1 MGHRA, CDR2 YSYEKL. CDR3 nucleotide sequence: TGCGCCAGCAGCCAATGGGCTAGCAGCAATCAGCCCCAGCATTTT. It is translated as CASSQWASSNQPQHF.

The chain links TRBV25-1 to TRBJ2-5; TRBD1 agrees at 8 bases. V trimming: 4 bases; J trimming: 1 base; junction bases outside the gene matches: 2. Germline V gene data show CDR1 as MGHDK and CDR2 as SYGVNS. The CDR3 contains 14 residues. The CDR3 sequence: CASSGQGSQETQYF. The CDR3 coding sequence is TGTGCCAGCAGTGGACAGGGGTCCCAAGAGACCCAGTACTTC.

The chain combines TRBV3-1 with TRBJ2-1; maybe TRBD2 (5 bases). This CDR3 spans 16 amino acids. Trimming pared 4 bases from V and 5 bases from J, leaving 18 bases between. Germline CDR1 LGHDT, CDR2 YNNKEL (reference sequence). The CDR3 bases are TGTGCCAGCAGCCCTCCTTGGCGGCGGGCGGACAATGAGCAGTTCTTC. It encodes CASSPPWRRADNEQFF.